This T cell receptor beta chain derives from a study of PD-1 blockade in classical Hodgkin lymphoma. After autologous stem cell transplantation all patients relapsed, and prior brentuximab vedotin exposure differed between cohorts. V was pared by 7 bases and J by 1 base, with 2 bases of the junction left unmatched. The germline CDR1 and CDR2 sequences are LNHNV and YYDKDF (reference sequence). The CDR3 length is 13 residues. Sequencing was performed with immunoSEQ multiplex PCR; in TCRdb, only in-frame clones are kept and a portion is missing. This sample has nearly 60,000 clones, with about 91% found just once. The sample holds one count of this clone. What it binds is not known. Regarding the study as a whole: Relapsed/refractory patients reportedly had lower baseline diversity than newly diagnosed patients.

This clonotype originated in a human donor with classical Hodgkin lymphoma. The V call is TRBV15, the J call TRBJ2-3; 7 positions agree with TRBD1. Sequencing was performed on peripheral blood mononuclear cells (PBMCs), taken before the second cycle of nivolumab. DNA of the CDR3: TGTGCCACCACCCAGGGGGGCACAGATACGCAGTATTTT. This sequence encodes CATTQGGTDTQYF.